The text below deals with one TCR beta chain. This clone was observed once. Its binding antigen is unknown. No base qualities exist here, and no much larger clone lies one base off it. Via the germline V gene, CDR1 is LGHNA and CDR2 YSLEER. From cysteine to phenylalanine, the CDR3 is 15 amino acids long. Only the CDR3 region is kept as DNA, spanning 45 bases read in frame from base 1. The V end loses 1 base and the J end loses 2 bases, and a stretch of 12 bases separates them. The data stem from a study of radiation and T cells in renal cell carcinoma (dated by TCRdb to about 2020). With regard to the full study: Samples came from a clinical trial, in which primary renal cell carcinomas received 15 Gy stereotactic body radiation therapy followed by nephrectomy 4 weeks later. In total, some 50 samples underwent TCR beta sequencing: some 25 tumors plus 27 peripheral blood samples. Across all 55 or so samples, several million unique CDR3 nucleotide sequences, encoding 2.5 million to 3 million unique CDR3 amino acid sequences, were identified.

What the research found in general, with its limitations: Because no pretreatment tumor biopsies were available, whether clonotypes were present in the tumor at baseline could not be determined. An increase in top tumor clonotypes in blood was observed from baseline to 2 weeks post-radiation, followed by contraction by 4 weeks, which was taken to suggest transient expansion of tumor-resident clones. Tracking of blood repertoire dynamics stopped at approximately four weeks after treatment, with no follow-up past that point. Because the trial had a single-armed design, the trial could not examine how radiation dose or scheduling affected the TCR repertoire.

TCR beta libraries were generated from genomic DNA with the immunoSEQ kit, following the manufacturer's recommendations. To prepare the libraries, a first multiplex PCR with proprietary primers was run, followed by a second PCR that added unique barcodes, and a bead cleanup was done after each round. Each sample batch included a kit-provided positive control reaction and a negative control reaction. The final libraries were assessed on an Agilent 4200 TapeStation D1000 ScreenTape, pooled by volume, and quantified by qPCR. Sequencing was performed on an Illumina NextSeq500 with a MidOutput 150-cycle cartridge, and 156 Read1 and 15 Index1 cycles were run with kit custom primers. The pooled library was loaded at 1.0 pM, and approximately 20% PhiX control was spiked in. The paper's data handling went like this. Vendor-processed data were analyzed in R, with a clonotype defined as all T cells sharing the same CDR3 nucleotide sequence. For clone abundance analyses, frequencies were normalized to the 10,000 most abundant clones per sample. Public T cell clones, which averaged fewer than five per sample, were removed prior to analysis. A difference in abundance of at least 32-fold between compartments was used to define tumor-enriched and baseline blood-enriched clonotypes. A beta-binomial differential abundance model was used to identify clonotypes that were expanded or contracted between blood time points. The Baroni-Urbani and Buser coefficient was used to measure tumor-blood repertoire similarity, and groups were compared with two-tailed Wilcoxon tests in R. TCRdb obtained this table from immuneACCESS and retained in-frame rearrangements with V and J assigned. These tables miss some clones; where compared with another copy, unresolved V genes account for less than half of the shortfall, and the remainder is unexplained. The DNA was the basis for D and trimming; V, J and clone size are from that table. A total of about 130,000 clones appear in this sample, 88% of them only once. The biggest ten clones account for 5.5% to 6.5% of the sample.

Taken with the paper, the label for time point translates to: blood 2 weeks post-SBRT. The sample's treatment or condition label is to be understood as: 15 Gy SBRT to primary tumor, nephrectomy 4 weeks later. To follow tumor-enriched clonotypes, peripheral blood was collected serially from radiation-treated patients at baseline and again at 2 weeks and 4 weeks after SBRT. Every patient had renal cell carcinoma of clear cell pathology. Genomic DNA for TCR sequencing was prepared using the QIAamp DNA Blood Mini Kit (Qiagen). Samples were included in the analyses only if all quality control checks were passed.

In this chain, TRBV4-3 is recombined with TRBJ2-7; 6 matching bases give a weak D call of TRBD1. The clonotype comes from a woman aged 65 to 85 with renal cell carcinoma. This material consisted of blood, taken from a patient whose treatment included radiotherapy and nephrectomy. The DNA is TGCGCCAGCAGCCAAGTCCCAGGGGCGGCCTACGAGCAGTACTTC. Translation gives CASSQVPGAAYEQYF.